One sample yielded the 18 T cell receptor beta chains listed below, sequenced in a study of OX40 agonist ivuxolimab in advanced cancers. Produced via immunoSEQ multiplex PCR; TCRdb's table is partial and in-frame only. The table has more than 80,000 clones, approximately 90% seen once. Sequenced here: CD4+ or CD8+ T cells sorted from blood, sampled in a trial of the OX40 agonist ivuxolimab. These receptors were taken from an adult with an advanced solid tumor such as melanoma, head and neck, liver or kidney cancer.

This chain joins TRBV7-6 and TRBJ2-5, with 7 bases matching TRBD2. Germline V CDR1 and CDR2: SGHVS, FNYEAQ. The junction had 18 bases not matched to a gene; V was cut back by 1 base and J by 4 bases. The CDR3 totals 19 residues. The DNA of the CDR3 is TGTGCCAGCAGCTTAGAAGGGGCTAGCGGAAGGCCTTTGGGAGAGACCCAGTACTTC. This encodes CASSLEGASGRPLGETQYF.

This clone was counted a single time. CDR3 residues: CASSSISGRAADTQYF. The CDR3 DNA reads TGTGCCAGCAGCTCGATTAGCGGGAGGGCCGCAGATACGCAGTATTTT. The rearrangement joins TRBV7-9 to TRBJ2-3, with 11 bases fitting TRBD2. There are 16 residues in the CDR3. After removal of 4 bases from V and 4 bases from J, the junction contained 7 bases not matched to a gene. Germline lookup yields CDR1 SEHNR and CDR2 FQNEAQ (reference sequence).

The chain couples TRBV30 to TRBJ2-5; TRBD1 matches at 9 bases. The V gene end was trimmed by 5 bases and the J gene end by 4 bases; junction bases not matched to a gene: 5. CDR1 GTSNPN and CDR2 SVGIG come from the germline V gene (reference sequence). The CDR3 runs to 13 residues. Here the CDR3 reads CAWGTGMGETQYF. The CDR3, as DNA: TGTGCCTGGGGGACAGGGATGGGAGAGACCCAGTACTTC.

The CDR3 spells CASTSSGRENEQFF. CDR3 in DNA: TGTGCCAGCACCTCTAGCGGGAGGGAGAATGAGCAGTTCTTC. The V call is TRBV6-5, the J call TRBJ2-1, with 12 nucleotides matching TRBD2. This CDR3 spans 14 amino acids. The germline V gene encodes CDR1 MNHEY and CDR2 SVGAGI. V dropped 7 bases and J dropped 7; count of bases not matched to a gene: 5.

The CDR3 here is CASSGQVVAEAFF. The CDR3 nucleotides read TGTGCCAGCAGCGGTCAAGTCGTGGCTGAAGCTTTCTTT. The V call is TRBV7-2, the J call TRBJ1-1; D remains unclear. Deletions cut 5 bases from V and 6 bases from J, with 13 bases between. Germline V CDR1 and CDR2: SGHTA, FQGNSA. The CDR3 contains 13 residues.

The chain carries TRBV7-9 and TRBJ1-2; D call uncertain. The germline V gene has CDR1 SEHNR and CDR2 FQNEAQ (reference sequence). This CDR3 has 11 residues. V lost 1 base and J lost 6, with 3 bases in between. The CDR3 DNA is TGTGCCAGCAGCTTAGAGAATGGCTACACCTTC. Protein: CASSLENGYTF.

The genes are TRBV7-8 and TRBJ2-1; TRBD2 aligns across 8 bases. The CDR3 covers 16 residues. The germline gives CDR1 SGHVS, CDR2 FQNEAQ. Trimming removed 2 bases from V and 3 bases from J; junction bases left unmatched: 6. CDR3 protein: CASSLREAGDYNEQFF. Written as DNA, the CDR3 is TGTGCCAGCAGCTTACGTGAAGCGGGAGACTACAATGAGCAGTTCTTC.

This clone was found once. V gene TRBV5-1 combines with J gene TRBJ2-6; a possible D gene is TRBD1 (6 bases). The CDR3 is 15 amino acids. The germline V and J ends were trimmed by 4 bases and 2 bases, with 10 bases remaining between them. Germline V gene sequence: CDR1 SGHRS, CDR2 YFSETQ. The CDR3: CASSITGTGANVLTF. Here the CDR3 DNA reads TGCGCCAGCAGCATAACAGGGACTGGGGCCAACGTCCTGACTTTC.

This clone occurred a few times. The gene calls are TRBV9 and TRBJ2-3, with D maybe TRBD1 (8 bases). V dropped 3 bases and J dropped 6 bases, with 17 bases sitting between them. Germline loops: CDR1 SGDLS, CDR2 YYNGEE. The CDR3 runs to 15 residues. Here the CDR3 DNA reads TGTGCCAGCAGCGCCCAACAGGGGGGGATTGATACGCAGTATTTT. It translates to CASSAQQGGIDTQYF.

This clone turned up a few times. This chain's CDR3 is CASSRGLGNTIYF. The CDR3 bases are TGTGCCAGCTCGAGGGGGCTGGGAAACACCATATATTTT. V is TRBV27 and J is TRBJ1-3; TRBD1 matches at 7 bases. This CDR3 is 13 amino acids long. V was clipped by 8 bases and J by 4 bases; unmatched bases: 5. CDR1 is MNHEY, CDR2 SMNVEV, per germline (reference sequence).

CDR3 loop: CASSITQDNYGYTF. CDR3 bases: TGTGCCAGTAGTATAACACAGGATAACTATGGCTACACCTTC. The chain has TRBV19 and TRBJ1-2; perhaps TRBD1 as D (5 bases). The CDR3 spans 14 residues. V was trimmed by 2 bases and J by 1 base, leaving 8 bases between them. Germline CDR1 is LNHDA and CDR2 is SQIVND (reference sequence).

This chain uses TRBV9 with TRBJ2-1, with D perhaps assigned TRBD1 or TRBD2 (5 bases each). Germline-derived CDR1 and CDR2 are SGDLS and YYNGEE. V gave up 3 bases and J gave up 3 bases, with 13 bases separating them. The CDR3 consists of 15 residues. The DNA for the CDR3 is TGTGCCAGCAGCGCCCGCTGGGACGGCTACAATGAGCAGTTCTTC. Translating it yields CASSARWDGYNEQFF.

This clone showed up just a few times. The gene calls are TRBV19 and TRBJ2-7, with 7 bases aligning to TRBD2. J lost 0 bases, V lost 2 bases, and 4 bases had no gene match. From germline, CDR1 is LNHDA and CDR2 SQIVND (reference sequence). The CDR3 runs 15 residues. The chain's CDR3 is CASSILGGSSYEQYF. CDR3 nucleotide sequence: TGTGCCAGTAGTATATTAGGCGGGAGCTCCTACGAGCAGTACTTC. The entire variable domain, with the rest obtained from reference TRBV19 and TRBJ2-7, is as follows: DGGITQSPKYLFRKEGQNVTLSCEQNLNHDAMYWYRQDPGQGLRLIYYSQIVNDFQKGDIAEGYSVSREKKESFPLTVTSAQKNPTAFYLCASSILGGSSYEQYFGPGTRLTVT.

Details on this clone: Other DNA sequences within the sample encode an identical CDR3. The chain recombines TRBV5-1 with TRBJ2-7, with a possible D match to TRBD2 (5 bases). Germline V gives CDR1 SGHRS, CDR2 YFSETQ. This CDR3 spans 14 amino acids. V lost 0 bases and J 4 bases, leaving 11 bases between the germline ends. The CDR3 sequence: CASSLAGVTYEQYF. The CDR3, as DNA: TGCGCCAGCAGCTTGGCCGGGGTTACGTACGAGCAGTACTTC.

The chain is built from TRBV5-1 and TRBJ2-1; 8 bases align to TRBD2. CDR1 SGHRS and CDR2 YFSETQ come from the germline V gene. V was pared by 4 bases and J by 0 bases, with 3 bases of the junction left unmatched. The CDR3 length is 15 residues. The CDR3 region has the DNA TGCGCCAGCAGCGTTAGCGGGGACTCCTACAATGAGCAGTTCTTC. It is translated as CASSVSGDSYNEQFF.

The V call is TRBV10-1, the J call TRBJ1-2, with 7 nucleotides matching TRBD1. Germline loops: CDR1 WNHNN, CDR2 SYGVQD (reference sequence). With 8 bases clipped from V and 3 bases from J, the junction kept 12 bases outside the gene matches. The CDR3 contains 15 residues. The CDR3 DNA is TGCGCCAGCGCCACCACCGGGACAGTCGACTATGGCTACACCTTC. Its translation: CASATTGTVDYGYTF.

The CDR3 is CASGEIQALSGNTIYF. The CDR3 bases are TGTGCCAGCGGAGAAATACAGGCACTCTCTGGAAACACCATATATTTT. This rearrangement joins TRBV6-6 to TRBJ1-3; D possibly corresponds to TRBD1 (5 bases). The V gene's germline CDR1 is MNHNY and CDR2 SVGAGI (reference sequence). The CDR3 contains 16 residues. V was clipped by 8 bases and J by 0 bases, with 17 bases between them.

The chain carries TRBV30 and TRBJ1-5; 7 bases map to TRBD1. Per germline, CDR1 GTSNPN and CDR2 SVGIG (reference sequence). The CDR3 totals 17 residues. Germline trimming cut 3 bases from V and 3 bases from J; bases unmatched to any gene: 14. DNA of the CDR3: TGTGCCTGGAGCCCCTCAACTGGGGGGACAGTCAATCAGCCCCAGCATTTT. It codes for CAWSPSTGGTVNQPQHF.